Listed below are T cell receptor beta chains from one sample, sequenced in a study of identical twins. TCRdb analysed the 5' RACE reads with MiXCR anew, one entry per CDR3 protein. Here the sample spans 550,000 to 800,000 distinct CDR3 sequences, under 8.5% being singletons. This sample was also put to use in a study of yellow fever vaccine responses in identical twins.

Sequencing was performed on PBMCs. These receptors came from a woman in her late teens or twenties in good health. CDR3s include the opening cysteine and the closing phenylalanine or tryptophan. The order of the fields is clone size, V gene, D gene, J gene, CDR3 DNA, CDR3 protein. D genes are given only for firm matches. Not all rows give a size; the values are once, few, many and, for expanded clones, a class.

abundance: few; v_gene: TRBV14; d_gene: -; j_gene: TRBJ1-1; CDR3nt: TGTGCCAGCAGCCAAGGGTCGCTAGGAGCTTTCTTT; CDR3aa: CASSQGSLGAFF
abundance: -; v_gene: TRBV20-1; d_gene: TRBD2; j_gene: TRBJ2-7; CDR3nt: TGCAGTGCTAGCGGGAGGGCCTACGAGCAGTACTTC; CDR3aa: CSASGRAYEQYF
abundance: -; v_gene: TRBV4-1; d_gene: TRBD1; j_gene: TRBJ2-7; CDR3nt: TGCGCCAGCAGCCGTTCCTTGGACAGGGACTTACTTTACGAGCAGTACTTC; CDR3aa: CASSRSLDRDLLYEQYF
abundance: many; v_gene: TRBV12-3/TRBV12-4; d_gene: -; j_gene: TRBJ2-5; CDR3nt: TGTGCCAGCAGTGTCAGGGGGGGAGAGACCCAGTACTTC; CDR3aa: CASSVRGGETQYF
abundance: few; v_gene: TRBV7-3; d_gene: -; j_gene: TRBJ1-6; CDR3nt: TGTGCCAGCAGCTTTGGGGGGCCAGAGTCACCCCTCCACTTT; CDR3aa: CASSFGGPESPLHF
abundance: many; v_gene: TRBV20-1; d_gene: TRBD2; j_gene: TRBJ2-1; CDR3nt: TGCAGTGCTAGAGATTTAGCGGGGGTCTACAATGAGCAGTTCTTC; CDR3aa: CSARDLAGVYNEQFF
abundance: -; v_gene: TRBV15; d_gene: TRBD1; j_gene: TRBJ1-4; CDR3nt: TGTGCCACCAGCGTAGGACAGGGGGGAACTAATGAAAAACTGTTTTTT; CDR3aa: CATSVGQGGTNEKLFF
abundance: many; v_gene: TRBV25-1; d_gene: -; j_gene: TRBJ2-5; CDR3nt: TGTGCCAGCAGTGATTCTTCAGGGGAACGAGAGACCCAGTACTTC; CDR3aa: CASSDSSGERETQYF
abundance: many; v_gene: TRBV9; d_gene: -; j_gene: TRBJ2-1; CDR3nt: TGTGCCAGCAGCGTAGATGGGGGAAGCTCCTACAATGAGCAGTTCTTC; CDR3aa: CASSVDGGSSYNEQFF
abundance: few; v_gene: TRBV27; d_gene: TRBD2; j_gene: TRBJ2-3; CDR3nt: TGTGCCAGCAAGGCTAGCGGGAACACAGATACGCAGTATTTT; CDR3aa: CASKASGNTDTQYF
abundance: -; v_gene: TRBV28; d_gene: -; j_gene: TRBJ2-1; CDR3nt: TGTGCCAGCAGTTTATCGGCAGGGTTAAATGAGCAGTTCTTC; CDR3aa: CASSLSAGLNEQFF
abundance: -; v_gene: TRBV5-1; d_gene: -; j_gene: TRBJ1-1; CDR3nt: TGCGCCAGCAGCCCATTTCAGGGTCCGAACACTGAAGCTTTCTTT; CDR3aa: CASSPFQGPNTEAFF
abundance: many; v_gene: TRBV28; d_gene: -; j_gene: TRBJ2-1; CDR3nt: TGTGCCAGCAGTGCTGGGACAACCGCTTACAATGAGCAGTTCTTC; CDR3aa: CASSAGTTAYNEQFF
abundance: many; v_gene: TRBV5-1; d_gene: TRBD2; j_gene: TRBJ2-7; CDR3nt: TGCGCCAGCAGCCATACCGGGACTAGGAACGAGCAGTACTTC; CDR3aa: CASSHTGTRNEQYF
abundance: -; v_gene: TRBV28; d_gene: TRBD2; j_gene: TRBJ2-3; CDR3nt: TGTGCCAGCAGTCCTGTGGCGGGAGAGTCTAGGGATACGCAGTATTTT; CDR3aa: CASSPVAGESRDTQYF
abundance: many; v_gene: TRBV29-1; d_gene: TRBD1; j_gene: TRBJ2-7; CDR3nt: TGCAGCGTTGAAAACCCCGGGACAGGGGGCGGATACGAGCAGTACTTC; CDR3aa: CSVENPGTGGGYEQYF
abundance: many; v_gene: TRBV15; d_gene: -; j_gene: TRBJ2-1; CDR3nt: TGTGCCACCAGCCCCATATTCAACCCTGAGCAGTTCTTC; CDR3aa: CATSPIFNPEQFF
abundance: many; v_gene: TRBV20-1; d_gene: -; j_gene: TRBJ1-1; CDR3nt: TGCAGTGCTAGACCCCCCGGGGGGATGAACACTGAAGCTTTCTTT; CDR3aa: CSARPPGGMNTEAFF
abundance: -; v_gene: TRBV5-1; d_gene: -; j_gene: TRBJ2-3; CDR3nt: TGCGCCAGCAGCTTGGAACAGGCGAGCACAGATACGCAGTATTTT; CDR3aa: CASSLEQASTDTQYF
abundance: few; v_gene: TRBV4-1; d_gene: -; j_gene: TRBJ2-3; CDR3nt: TGCGCCAGCAGCCAAGTTCTTACGACAGATACGCAGTATTTT; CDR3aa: CASSQVLTTDTQYF
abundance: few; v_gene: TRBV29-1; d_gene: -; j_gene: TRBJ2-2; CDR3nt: TGCAGCGTTGCCAGCGGAGGCGGTACCGGGGAGCTGTTTTTT; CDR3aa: CSVASGGGTGELFF
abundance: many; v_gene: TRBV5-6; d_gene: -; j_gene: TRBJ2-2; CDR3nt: TGTGCCAGCAGCTTGTCGCTTAACACCGGGGAGCTGTTTTTT; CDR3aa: CASSLSLNTGELFF
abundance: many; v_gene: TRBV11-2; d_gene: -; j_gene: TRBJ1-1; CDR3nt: TGTGCCAGCAGCTTAGAACTTCCGGTCTTGAACACTGAAGCTTTCTTT; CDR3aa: CASSLELPVLNTEAFF
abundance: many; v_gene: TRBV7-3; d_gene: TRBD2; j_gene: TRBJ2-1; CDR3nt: TGTGCCAGCAGCTTAGGACTAGCGGTTAACAATGAGCAGTTCTTC; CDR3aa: CASSLGLAVNNEQFF
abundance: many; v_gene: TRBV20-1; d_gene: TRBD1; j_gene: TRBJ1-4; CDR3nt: TGCAGTGCTGGGGGACAGGGGCAAGAAAAACTGTTTTTT; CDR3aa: CSAGGQGQEKLFF
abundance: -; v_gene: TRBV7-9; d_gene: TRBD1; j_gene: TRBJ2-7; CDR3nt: TGTGCCAGCTCCCCTTACGGGACAGGTAGTCTCGGCGAGCAGTACTTC; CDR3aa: CASSPYGTGSLGEQYF
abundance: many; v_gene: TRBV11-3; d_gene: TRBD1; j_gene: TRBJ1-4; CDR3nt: TGTGCCAGCTCCGGGACAGGGGGTTATACTAATGAAAAACTGTTTTTT; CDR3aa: CASSGTGGYTNEKLFF